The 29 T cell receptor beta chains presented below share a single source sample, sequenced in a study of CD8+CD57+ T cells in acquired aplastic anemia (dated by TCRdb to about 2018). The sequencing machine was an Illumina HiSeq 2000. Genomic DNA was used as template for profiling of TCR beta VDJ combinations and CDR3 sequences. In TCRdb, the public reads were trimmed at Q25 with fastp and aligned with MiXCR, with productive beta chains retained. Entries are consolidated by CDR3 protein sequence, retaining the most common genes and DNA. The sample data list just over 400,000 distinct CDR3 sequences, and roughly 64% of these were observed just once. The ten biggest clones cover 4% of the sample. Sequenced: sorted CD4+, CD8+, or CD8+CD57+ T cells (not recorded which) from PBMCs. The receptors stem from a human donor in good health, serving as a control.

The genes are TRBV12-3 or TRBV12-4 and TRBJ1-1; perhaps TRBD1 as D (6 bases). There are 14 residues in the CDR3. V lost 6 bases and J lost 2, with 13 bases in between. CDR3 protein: CASRVGQFNTEAFF. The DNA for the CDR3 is TGTGCCAGCAGGGTTGGACAGTTTAACACTGAAGCTTTCTTT.

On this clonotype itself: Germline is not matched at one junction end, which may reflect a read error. The chain's CDR3 is CASSRARDRQAQHF. In DNA, the CDR3 is TGTGCCAGCAGTAGAGCCAGGGACAGGCAAGCCCAGCATTTT. This chain links TRBV19 with TRBJ1-5; 8 bases match TRBD1. There are 14 residues in the CDR3. The V gene's germline CDR1 is LNHDA and CDR2 SQIVND (reference sequence).

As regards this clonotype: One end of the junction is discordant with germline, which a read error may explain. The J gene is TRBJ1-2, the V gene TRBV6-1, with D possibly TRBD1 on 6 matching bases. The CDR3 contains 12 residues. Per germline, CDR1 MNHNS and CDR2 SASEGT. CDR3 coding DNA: TGTGCCAGCAGGGAAGGGGGACCAGGCTACACCTTC. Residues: CASREGGPGYTF.

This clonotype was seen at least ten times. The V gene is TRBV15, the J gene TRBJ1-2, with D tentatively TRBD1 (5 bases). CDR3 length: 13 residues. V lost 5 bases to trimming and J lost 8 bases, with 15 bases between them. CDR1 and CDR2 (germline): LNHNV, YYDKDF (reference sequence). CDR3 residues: CATSLEGMKGYTF. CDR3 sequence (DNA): TGTGCCACCAGCCTAGAGGGGATGAAGGGCTACACCTTC.

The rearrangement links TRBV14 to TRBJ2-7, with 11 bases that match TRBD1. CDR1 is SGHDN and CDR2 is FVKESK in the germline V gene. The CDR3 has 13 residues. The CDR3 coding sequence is TGTGCCAGCAGCCTAGATGGGACAGGGGGGAAGCATGTC. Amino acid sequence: CASSLDGTGGKHV.

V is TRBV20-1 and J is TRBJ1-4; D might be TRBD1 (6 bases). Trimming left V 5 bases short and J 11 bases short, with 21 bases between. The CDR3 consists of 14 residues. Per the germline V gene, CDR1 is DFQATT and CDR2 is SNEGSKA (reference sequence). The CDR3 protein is CSAPPARGGAKLFF. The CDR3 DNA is TGCAGTGCTCCCCCGGCCAGGGGAGGGGCCAAACTGTTTTTT.

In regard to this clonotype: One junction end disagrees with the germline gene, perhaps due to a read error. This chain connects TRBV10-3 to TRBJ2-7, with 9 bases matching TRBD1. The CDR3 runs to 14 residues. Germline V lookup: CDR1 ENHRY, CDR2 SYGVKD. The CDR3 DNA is TGCGCCATCAGTGAAGGGGGACAGGGATACGAGCAGTACTTC. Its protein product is CAISEGGQGYEQYF.

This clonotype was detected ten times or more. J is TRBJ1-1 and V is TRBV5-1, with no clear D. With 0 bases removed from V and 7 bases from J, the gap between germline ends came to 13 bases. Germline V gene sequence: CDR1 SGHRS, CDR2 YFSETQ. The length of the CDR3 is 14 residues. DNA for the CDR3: TGCGCCAGCAGCTTGGACCAAGCGGGCCTTGAAGCTTTCTTT. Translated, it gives CASSLDQAGLEAFF. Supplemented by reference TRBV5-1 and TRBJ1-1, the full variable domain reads KAGVTQTPRYLIKTRGQQVTLSCSPISGHRSVSWYQQTPGQGLQFLFEYFSETQRNKGNFPGRFSGRQFSNSRSEMNVSTLELGDSALYLCASSLDQAGLEAFFGQGTRLTVV.

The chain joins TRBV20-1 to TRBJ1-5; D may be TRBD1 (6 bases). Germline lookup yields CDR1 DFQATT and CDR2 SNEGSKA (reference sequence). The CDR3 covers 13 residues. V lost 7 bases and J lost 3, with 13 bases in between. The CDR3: CSVVQGTNQPQHF. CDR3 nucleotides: TGCAGTGTCGTACAGGGTACCAATCAGCCCCAGCATTTT.

CDR3 residues: CSARKTGIEAFF. CDR3 coding DNA: TGCAGTGCTAGGAAGACAGGGATTGAAGCTTTCTTT. The V and J genes are TRBV20-1 and TRBJ1-1; the match to TRBD1 covers 7 bases. V shed 3 bases and J 7 bases; nucleotides not matched to a gene: 5. Germline V gene data show CDR1 as DFQATT and CDR2 as SNEGSKA (reference sequence). The CDR3 is 12 amino acids.

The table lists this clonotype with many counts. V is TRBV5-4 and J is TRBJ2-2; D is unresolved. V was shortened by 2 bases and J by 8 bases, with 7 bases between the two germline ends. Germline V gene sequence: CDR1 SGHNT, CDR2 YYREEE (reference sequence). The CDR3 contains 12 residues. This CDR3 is CASSFSRGELFF. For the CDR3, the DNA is TGTGCCAGCAGCTTCTCCCGGGGGGAGCTGTTTTTT. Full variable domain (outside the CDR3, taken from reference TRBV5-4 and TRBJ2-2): ETGVTQSPTHLIKTRGQQVTLRCSSQSGHNTVSWYQQALGQGPQFIFQYYREEENGRGNFPPRFSGLQFPNYSSELNVNALELDDSALYLCASSFSRGELFFGEGSRLTVL.

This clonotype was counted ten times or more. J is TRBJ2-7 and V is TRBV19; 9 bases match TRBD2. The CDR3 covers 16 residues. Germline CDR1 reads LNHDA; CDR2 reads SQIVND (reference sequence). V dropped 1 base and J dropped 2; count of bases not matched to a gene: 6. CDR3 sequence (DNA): TGTGCCAGTAGTATAGTTTCGAGCGGGGGGACCTACGAGCAGTACTTC. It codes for CASSIVSSGGTYEQYF.

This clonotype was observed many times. CDR3 nucleotides: TGTGCTAGTGGTTTGTATGGCGTTCTCTACGAGCAGTACTTC. It is translated as CASGLYGVLYEQYF. The V call is TRBV12-5, the J call TRBJ2-7, with D unresolved. The CDR3 contains 14 residues. Germline values: CDR1 LGHNT, CDR2 FRNRAP. The V gene lost 2 bases and the J gene lost 3 bases, with 11 bases spanning the gap.

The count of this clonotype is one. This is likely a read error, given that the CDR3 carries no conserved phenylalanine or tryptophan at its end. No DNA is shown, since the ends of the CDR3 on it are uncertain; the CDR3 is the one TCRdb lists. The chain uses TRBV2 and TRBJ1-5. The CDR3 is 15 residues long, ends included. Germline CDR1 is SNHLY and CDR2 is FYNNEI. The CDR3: CASSGGGSISYTFGS.

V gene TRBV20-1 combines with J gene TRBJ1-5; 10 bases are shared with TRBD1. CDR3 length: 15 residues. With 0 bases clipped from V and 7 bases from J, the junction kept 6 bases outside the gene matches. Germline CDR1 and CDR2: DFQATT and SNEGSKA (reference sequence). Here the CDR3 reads CSARDPGQGRQPQHF. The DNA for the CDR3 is TGCAGTGCTAGAGACCCGGGACAGGGGAGGCAGCCCCAGCATTTT.

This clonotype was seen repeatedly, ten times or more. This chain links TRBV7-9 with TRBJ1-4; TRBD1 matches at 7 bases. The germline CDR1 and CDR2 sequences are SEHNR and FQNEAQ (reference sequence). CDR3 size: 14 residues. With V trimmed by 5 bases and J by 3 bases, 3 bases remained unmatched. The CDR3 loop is CASSRTGANEKLFF. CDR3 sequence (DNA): TGTGCCAGCAGCCGGACAGGAGCTAATGAAAAACTGTTTTTT.

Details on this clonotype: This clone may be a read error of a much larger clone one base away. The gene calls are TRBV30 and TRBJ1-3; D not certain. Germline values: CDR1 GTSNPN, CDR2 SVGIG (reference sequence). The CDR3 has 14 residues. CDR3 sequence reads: CAWSVLLSGNSIYF. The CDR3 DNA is TGTGCCTGGAGTGTACTACTCTCTGGAAACAGCATATATTTT.

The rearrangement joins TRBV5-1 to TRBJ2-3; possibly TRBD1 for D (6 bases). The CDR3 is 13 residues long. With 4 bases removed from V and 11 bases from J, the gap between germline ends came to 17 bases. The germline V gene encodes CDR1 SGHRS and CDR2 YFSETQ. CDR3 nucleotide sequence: TGCGCCAGCAGCCCCGAGACAGGCTACGAGCAGTATTTT. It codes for CASSPETGYEQYF. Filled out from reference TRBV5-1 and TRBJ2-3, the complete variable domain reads KAGVTQTPRYLIKTRGQQVTLSCSPISGHRSVSWYQQTPGQGLQFLFEYFSETQRNKGNFPGRFSGRQFSNSRSEMNVSTLELGDSALYLCASSPETGYEQYFGPGTRLTVL.

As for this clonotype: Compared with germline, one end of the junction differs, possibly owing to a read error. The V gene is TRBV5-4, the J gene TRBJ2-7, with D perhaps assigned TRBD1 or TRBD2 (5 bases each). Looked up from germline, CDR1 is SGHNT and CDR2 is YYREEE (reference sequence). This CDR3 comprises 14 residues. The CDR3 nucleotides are TGTGCCACCAGCCGGGGACGGACCTATGGCGACACCTACTTC. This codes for CATSRGRTYGDTYF.

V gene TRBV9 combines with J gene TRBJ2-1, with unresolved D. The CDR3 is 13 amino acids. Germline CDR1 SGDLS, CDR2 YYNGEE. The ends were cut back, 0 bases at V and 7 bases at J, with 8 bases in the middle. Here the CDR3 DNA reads TGTGCCAGCAGCGTAGAGGTCTTGAATGAGCAGTTCTTC. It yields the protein CASSVEVLNEQFF.

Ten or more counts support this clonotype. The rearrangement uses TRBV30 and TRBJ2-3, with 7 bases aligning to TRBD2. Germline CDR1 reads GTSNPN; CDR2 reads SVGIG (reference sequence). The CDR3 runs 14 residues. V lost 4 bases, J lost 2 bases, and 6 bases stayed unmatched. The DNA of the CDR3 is TGTGCCTGGACAGGAGCGGGGAACACAGATACGCAGTATTTT. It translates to CAWTGAGNTDTQYF.

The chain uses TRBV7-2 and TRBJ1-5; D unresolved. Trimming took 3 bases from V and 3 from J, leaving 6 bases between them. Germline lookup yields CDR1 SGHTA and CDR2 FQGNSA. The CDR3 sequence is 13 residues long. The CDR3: CASSLVNNQPQHF. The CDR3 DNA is TGTGCCAGCAGCTTGGTTAACAATCAGCCCCAGCATTTT.

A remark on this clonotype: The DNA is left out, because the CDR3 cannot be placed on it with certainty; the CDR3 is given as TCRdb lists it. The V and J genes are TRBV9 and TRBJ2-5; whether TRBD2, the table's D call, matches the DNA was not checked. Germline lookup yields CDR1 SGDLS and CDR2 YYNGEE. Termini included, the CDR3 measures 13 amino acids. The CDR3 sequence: CASSVAGGNSGYF.

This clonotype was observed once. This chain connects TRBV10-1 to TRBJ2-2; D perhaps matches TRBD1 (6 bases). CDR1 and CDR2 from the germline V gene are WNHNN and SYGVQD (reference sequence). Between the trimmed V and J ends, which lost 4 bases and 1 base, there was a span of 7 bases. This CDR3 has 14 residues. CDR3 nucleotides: TGCGCCAGCAGTGGGGGACAGAACACCGGGGAGCTGTTTTTT. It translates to CASSGGQNTGELFF.

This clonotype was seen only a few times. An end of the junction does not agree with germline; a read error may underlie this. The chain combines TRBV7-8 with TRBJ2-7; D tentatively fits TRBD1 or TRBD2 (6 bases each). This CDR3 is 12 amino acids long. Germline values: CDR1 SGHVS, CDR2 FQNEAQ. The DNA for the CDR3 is TGTGCCAGCAGCTTAGGAGGGGGGCTTCCCGACTTC. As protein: CASSLGGGLPDF.

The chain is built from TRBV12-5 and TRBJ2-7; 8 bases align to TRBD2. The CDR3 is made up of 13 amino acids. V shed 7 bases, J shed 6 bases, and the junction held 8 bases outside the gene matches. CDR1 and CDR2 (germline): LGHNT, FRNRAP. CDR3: CASEGGLDAEQYF. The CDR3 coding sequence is TGTGCTAGTGAAGGGGGACTAGACGCCGAGCAGTACTTC. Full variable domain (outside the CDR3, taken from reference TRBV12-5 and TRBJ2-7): DARVTQTPRHKVTEMGQEVTMRCQPILGHNTVFWYRQTMMQGLELLAYFRNRAPLDDSGMPKDRFSAEMPDATLATLKIQPSEPRDSAVYFCASEGGLDAEQYFGPGTRLTVT.

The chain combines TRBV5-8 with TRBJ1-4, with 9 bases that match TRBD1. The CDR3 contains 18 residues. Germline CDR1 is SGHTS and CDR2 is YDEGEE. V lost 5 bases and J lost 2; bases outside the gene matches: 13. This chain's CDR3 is CASSPDRGAVATNEKLFF. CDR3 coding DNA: TGTGCCAGCAGTCCGGACAGGGGCGCGGTAGCCACTAATGAAAAACTGTTTTTT. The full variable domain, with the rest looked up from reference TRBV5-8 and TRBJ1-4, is EAGVTQSPTHLIKTRGQQATLRCSPISGHTSVYWYQQALGLGLQFLLWYDEGEERNRGNFPPRFSGRQFPNYSSELNVNALELEDSALYLCASSPDRGAVATNEKLFFGSGTQLSVL.

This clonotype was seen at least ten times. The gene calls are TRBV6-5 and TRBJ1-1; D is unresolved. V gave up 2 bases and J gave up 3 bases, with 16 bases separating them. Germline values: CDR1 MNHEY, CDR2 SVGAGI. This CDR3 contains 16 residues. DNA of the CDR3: TGTGCCAGCAGTTACACCCATGGTGGGGTTGACACTGAAGCTTTCTTT. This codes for CASSYTHGGVDTEAFF.

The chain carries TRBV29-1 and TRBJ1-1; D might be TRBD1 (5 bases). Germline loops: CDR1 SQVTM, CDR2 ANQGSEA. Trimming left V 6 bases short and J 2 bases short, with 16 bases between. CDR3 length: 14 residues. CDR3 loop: CSVAPGGINTEAFF. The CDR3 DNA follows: TGCAGCGTGGCCCCGGGGGGTATTAACACTGAAGCTTTCTTT.